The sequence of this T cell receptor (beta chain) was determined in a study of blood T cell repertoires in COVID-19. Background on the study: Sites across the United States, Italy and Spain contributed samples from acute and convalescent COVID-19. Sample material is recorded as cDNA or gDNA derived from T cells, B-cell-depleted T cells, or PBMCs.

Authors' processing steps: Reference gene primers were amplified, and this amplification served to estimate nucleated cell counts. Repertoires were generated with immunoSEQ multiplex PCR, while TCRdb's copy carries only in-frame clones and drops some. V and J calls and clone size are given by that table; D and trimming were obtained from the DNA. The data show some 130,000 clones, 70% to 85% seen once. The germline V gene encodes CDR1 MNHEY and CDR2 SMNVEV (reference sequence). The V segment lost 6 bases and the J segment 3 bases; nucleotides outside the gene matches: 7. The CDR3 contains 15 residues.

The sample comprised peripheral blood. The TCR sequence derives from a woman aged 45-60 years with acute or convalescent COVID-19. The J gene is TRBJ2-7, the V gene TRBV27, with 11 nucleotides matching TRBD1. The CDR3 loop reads CASSFTGTGGYEQYF. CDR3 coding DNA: TGTGCCAGCAGCTTCACAGGGACAGGGGGCTACGAGCAGTACTTC.